This T cell receptor (beta chain) was documented in a study of blood T cell repertoires in COVID-19. Original analysis: By means of reference gene primer amplification, nucleated cell counts were estimated. TCRdb's copy holds only in-frame clones and misses some; the assay was immunoSEQ multiplex PCR. V, J and clone size derive from that table, while D and trimming were established from the DNA sequence. This sample has about 120,000 clones, with 78% found just once. V was trimmed by 4 bases and J by 3 bases, leaving 13 bases between them. CDR1 is SGHTA and CDR2 is FQGNSA in the germline V gene. The CDR3 has 14 residues. In its sample, this clone was seen a few times.

This clonotype was sampled from a man between 65 and 85 years old with acute or convalescent COVID-19. The sample taken for sequencing was peripheral blood. V is TRBV7-2 and J is TRBJ2-7, with D possibly being TRBD1 (6 bases). The CDR3 protein is CASSSRGFLYEQYF. The CDR3 DNA sequence: TGTGCCAGCAGCTCCAGGGGATTTCTCTACGAGCAGTACTTC.